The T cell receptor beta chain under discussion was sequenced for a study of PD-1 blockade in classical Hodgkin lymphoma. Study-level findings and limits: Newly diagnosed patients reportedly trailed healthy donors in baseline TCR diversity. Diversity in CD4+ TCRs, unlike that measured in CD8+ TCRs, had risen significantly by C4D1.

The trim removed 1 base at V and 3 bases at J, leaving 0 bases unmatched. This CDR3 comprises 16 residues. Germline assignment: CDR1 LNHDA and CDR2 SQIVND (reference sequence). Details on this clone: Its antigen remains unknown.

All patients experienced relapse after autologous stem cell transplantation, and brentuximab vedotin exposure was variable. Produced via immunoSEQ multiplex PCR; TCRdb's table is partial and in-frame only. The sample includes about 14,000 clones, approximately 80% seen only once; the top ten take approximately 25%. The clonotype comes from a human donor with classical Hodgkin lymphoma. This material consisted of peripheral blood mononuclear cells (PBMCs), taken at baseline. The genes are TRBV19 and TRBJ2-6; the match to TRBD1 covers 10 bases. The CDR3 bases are TGTGCCAGTAGTATAGGGACAGGGGGTGGGGCCAACGTCCTGACTTTC. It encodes CASSIGTGGGANVLTF.